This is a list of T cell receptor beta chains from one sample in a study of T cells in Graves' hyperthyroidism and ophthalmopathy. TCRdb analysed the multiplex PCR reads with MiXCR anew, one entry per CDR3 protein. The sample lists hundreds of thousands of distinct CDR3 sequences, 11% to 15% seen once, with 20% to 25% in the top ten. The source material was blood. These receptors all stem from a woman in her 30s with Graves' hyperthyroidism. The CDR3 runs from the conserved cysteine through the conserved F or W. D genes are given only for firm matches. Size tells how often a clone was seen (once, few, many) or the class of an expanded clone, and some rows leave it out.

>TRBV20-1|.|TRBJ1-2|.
TGCAGTGCTAGCGTGGGGTTCGGGAACTATGGCTACACCTTC
CSASVGFGNYGYTF
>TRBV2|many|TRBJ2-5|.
TGTGCCAGCAGTGAAAAGGGCATCCTAAAAGAGACCCAGTACTTC
CASSEKGILKETQYF
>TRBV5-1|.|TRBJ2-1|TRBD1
TGCGCCAGCAATGGGAAGGGGGCGAGCTCCTACAATGAGCAGTTCTTC
CASNGKGASSYNEQFF
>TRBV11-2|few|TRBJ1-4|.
TGTGCCAGCAGCCGGAACTCAAAACTGTTTTTT
CASSRNSKLFF
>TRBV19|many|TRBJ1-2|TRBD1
TGTGCCAGTAGGTCCCGGGACAGCTTCTATGGCTACACCTTC
CASRSRDSFYGYTF
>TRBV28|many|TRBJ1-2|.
TGTGCCAGCAGTTCCGGGATGTATGGCTACACCTTC
CASSSGMYGYTF
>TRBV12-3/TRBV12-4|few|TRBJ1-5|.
TGTGCCAGCAGTCGAGAGGGAGGTAGTGGTCAGCCCCAGCATTTT
CASSREGGSGQPQHF
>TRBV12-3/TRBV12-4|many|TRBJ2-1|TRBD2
TGTGCCAGCAGGTCTAGCGGAGCTAGCTACAATGAGCAGTTCTTC
CASRSSGASYNEQFF
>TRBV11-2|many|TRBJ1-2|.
TGTGCCAGCAGCTCCTGGGGGGGGAACTATGGCTACACCTTC
CASSSWGGNYGYTF
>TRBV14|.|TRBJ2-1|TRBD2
TGTGCCAGCAGCGAAGCGACCGGGACTAGCGCCAACAATGAGCAGTTCTTC
CASSEATGTSANNEQFF
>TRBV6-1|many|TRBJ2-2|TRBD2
TGTGCCAGTCAAGAGGGAGGGGACACCGGGGAGCTGTTTTTT
CASQEGGDTGELFF
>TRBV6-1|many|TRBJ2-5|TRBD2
TGTGCCAGCAGTTCTAGCGGGAGTTTGAGGGAGACCCAGTACTTC
CASSSSGSLRETQYF
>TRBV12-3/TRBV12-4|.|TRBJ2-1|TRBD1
TGTGCCAGCAGTTTTACGGGCGGGACAGGGAATGAGCAGTTCTTC
CASSFTGGTGNEQFF
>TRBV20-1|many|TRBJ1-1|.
TGCAGTGCGACGGCAAACACTGAAGCTTTCTTT
CSATANTEAFF
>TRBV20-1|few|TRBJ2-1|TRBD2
TGCAGTGCTAGTGCTAGCGGGAGAGTGGATGAGCAGTTCTTC
CSASASGRVDEQFF
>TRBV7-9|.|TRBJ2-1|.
TGTGCCAGCAGCTCATGGTGGATGGGGCAGTTCTTC
CASSSWWMGQFF
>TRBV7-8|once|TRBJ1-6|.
TGTGCCAGCAGCTTAGGTGCAGGCTACCTCCACTTT
CASSLGAGYLHF
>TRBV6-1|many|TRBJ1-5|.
TGTGCCAGCACCCCCCTGGACCTTCGGTATAGCAATCAGCCCCAGCATTTT
CASTPLDLRYSNQPQHF
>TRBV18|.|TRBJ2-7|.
TGTGCCAGCTCACCAAGGCCCCCGGGGGCCTACGAGCAGTACTTC
CASSPRPPGAYEQYF